The 7 T cell receptor beta chains reported below all come from one sample, sequenced in a study of cytomegalovirus exposure and HLA in healthy donors. It was with 60 Vbeta and 13 Jbeta primers that the PCR ran. TCRdb's table, derived via immunoSEQ multiplex PCR, lists solely in-frame clones and lacks some. The table lists roughly 130,000 clones, approximately 88% of them singletons. The sequenced sample consisted of PBMCs. These receptors originate from a woman in her forties in good health and CMV-seronegative.

This clone came up a few times. The rearrangement uses TRBV4-2 and TRBJ2-3; 7 bases are a match to TRBD2. V was pared by 3 bases and J by 0 bases, with 15 bases of the junction left unmatched. CDR1 and CDR2 (germline): LGHNA, YNFKEQ. The CDR3 extends over 19 amino acids. This CDR3 is CASSHPGSRLAASTDTQYF. The CDR3 nucleotides read TGTGCCAGCAGCCATCCCGGATCCCGACTAGCAGCTAGCACAGATACGCAGTATTTT.

The rearrangement joins TRBV30 to TRBJ1-1; TRBD1 matches 9 bases. Trimming at V came to 4 bases and at J to 5 bases, leaving 5 bases not matched to a gene. Germline CDR1 reads GTSNPN; CDR2 reads SVGIG (reference sequence). The CDR3 covers 13 residues. CDR3 region: CAWTTTGGTEAFF. The CDR3 DNA is TGTGCCTGGACTACGACAGGGGGAACTGAAGCTTTCTTT. The whole variable domain, filled in from reference TRBV30 and TRBJ1-1, reads SQTIHQWPATLVQPVGSPLSLECTVEGTSNPNLYWYRQAAGRGLQLLFYSVGIGQISSEVPQNLSASRPQDRQFILSSKKLLLSDSGFYLCAWTTTGGTEAFFGQGTRLTVV.

This chain links TRBV7-6 with TRBJ1-1, with 8 nucleotides matching TRBD1. Germline V gives CDR1 SGHVS, CDR2 FNYEAQ. The CDR3 sequence is 15 residues long. V gave up 5 bases and J gave up 6 bases; unmatched junction bases: 11. The CDR3: CASSTSGQVGSEAFF. CDR3 nucleotides: TGTGCCAGCAGCACCTCGGGACAGGTGGGATCTGAAGCTTTCTTT. Looking up the rest from reference TRBV7-6 and TRBJ1-1 gives the full variable domain: GAGVSQSPRYKVTKRGQDVALRCDPISGHVSLYWYRQALGQGPEFLTYFNYEAQQDKSGLPNDRFSAERPEGSISTLTIQRTEQRDSAMYRCASSTSGQVGSEAFFGQGTRLTVV.

CDR3 coding DNA: TGTGCCAGCAGCACCCGGACTAGCGGGAATAACAATGAGCAGTTCTTC. This gives the protein CASSTRTSGNNNEQFF. V and J are TRBV7-2 and TRBJ2-1, with 12 bases fitting TRBD2. V trimming: 5 bases; J trimming: 5 bases; junction bases outside the gene matches: 7. CDR1 is SGHTA, CDR2 FQGNSA, per germline. CDR3 size: 16 residues.

V is TRBV5-4 and J is TRBJ2-3, with 10 bases aligning to TRBD2. The CDR3 length is 16 residues. V gave up 4 bases and J gave up 0 bases; unmatched junction bases: 5. Germline V lookup: CDR1 SGHNT, CDR2 YYREEE (reference sequence). CDR3 coding DNA: TGTGCCAGCAGCCAGGGGACTAGCGTTAGCACAGATACGCAGTATTTT. This encodes CASSQGTSVSTDTQYF.

The chain employs TRBV6-5 and TRBJ1-1; 9 bases line up with TRBD1. Germline V gene sequence: CDR1 MNHEY, CDR2 SVGAGI. CDR3 size: 14 residues. The V gene end was trimmed by 5 bases and the J gene end by 7 bases; junction bases not matched to a gene: 8. The CDR3 sequence is CASSQTGGIVEAFF. For the CDR3, the DNA is TGTGCCAGCAGTCAGACAGGGGGGATTGTTGAAGCTTTCTTT.

The rearrangement joins TRBV2 to TRBJ2-7, with D possibly matching TRBD1 (5 bases). Between the trimmed V and J ends, which lost 3 bases and 4 bases, there was a span of 13 bases. There are 14 residues in the CDR3. Germline V CDR1 and CDR2: SNHLY, FYNNEI. CDR3 sequence reads: CASSDQGTGYEQYF. DNA for the CDR3: TGTGCCAGCAGTGACCAGGGAACGGGTTACGAGCAGTACTTC.